This T cell receptor beta chain was observed in a study of T cell repertoires in cytomegalovirus infection. Using its own MiXCR run on the reads, TCRdb lists one record per CDR3 protein. The sample contains hundreds of thousands of distinct CDR3 sequences, 25% to 35% of which appear only once. In this sample, this clonotype turned up a few times. The antigen remains unidentified. V shed 6 bases and J shed 3 bases, with 9 bases lying between them. The CDR3 covers 13 residues. CDR1 SGHTA and CDR2 FQGNSA come from the germline V gene. The V and J genes are TRBV7-2 and TRBJ1-5; TRBD1 might be the D (5 bases). The source is a human donor in good health (CMV status not recorded). Some clones in this sample may be carry-over from other donors' samples. Specimen: cultured PBMCs, collected from culture after CMV antigen stimulation. Written as DNA, the CDR3 is TGTGCCAGCAGATGGGGCTACAATCAGCCCCAGCATTTT. Translation: CASRWGYNQPQHF. Full variable domain (rest looked up from reference TRBV7-2 and TRBJ1-5): GAGVSQSPSNKVTEKGKDVELRCDPISGHTALYWYRQSLGQGLEFLIYFQGNSAPDKSGLPSDRFSAERTGGSVSTLTIQRTQQEDSAVYLCASRWGYNQPQHFGDGTRLSIL.